The 15 T cell receptor beta chains below all came from one sample that was sequenced in a study of blood T cell repertoires in COVID-19. TCRdb keeps only in-frame clones here, not all; method: immunoSEQ multiplex PCR. The data contain 200,000 to 250,000 clones, more than 80% of them seen just once; the ten biggest clones take up 7.5%. The sample was peripheral blood. Receptors were obtained from a woman older than 75 with COVID-19, enrolled during active disease.

The chain carries TRBV27 and TRBJ1-4; tentatively, D is TRBD1 (6 bases). Per the germline V gene, CDR1 is MNHEY and CDR2 is SMNVEV (reference sequence). The CDR3 loop spans 17 amino acids. V lost 2 bases and J lost 7, with 20 bases in between. CDR3 in DNA: TGTGCCAGCAGTTTAAGGGGGGGCGATATTGTTCTTGAAAAACTGTTTTTT. It is translated as CASSLRGGDIVLEKLFF.

The rearrangement uses TRBV2 and TRBJ2-7, with D unclear. The CDR3 extends over 11 amino acids. Trimming pared 3 bases from V and 3 bases from J, leaving 3 bases between. Germline CDR1 is SNHLY and CDR2 is FYNNEI. The CDR3 coding sequence is TGTGCCAGCAGTGACAACTACGAGCAGTACTTC. This gives the protein CASSDNYEQYF.

This clone was counted only a few times. The V and J genes are TRBV5-1 and TRBJ2-7, with TRBD2 matching 8 bases. The germline gives CDR1 SGHRS, CDR2 YFSETQ. The CDR3 is 15 residues long. The trim removed 1 base at V and 1 base at J, leaving 4 bases unmatched. The CDR3 DNA follows: TGCGCCAGCAGCTTGATGGTAGCGGGGTCCTACGAGCAGTACTTC. This sequence encodes CASSLMVAGSYEQYF.

On this clone itself: The junction departs from germline at one end; a sequencing error may be responsible. This chain joins TRBV27 and TRBJ1-2, with 7 bases aligning to TRBD1. The CDR3 runs 14 residues. Germline CDR1 reads MNHEY; CDR2 reads SMNVEV (reference sequence). CDR3 sequence: CASSTDRSGYSYTF. Written as DNA, the CDR3 is TGTGCCAGCAGCACGGACAGGTCTGGCTATAGCTACACCTTC.

This clone was seen only a few times. The V gene is TRBV6-5, the J gene TRBJ2-7; D not resolved. V dropped 4 bases and J dropped 9 bases, with 10 bases sitting between them. The CDR3 runs to 11 residues. The germline gives CDR1 MNHEY, CDR2 SVGAGI. The CDR3 sequence is CASSSIYAQYF. CDR3 DNA: TGTGCCAGCAGTTCAATCTATGCGCAGTACTTC.

The chain uses TRBV7-9 and TRBJ2-7, with TRBD1 as a possible D gene (6 bases). CDR3 length: 15 residues. The germline V gene encodes CDR1 SEHNR and CDR2 FQNEAQ (reference sequence). Trimming shortened V by 0 bases and J by 6 bases, and 15 bases separated the two germline ends. The CDR3 DNA reads TGTGCCAGCAGCTTAGCAGGGGTGCAGGGGACCGAGCAGTACTTC. As protein: CASSLAGVQGTEQYF.

The V and J genes are TRBV6-6 and TRBJ1-5; D perhaps matches TRBD1 (6 bases). The germline gives CDR1 MNHNY, CDR2 SVGAGI (reference sequence). The V gene lost 6 bases and the J gene lost 3 bases, with 12 bases spanning the gap. This CDR3 is built from 14 residues. The CDR3 nucleotides read TGTGCCAGCAGCCTCGGGGGGCTCAATCAGCCCCAGCATTTT. This encodes CASSLGGLNQPQHF.

The rearrangement joins TRBV2 to TRBJ1-3; 7 bases line up with TRBD1. Germline V CDR1 and CDR2: SNHLY, FYNNEI. This CDR3 contains 15 residues. Trimming cost V 5 bases and J 4 bases; bases outside gene matches: 8. The CDR3 DNA reads TGTGCCAGCAGTCCCTGGGACAGAGGGGGAAACACCATATATTTT. This translates into CASSPWDRGGNTIYF.

The chain joins TRBV27 to TRBJ2-7, with a tentative D call TRBD1 (5 bases). V was cut by 5 bases and J by 2 bases, with 13 bases left in between. Germline CDR1 reads MNHEY; CDR2 reads SMNVEV (reference sequence). The CDR3 runs to 14 residues. This CDR3 is CASSPDRLTYEQYF. CDR3 in DNA: TGTGCCAGCAGTCCTGACAGATTGACCTACGAGCAGTACTTC.

This chain joins TRBV5-4 and TRBJ1-3; 8 nucleotides match TRBD1. V lost 3 bases, J lost 6 bases, and 5 bases stayed unmatched. Germline lookup yields CDR1 SGHNT and CDR2 YYREEE (reference sequence). The length of the CDR3 is 14 residues. Here the CDR3 reads CASSSGQEINTIYF. CDR3 sequence (DNA): TGTGCCAGCAGCTCGGGACAGGAGATAAACACCATATATTTT.

The chain carries TRBV6-5 and TRBJ2-7, with 8 bases aligning to TRBD1. V trimming: 2 bases; J trimming: 3 bases; junction bases outside the gene matches: 6. The CDR3 sequence is 15 residues long. The V gene's germline CDR1 is MNHEY and CDR2 SVGAGI. The CDR3 reads CASSYPGTGYYEQYF. In DNA, the CDR3 is TGTGCCAGCAGTTACCCTGGGACAGGATACTACGAGCAGTACTTC.

This chain connects TRBV5-4 to TRBJ1-1; D is uncertain. CDR1 is SGHNT, CDR2 YYREEE, per germline (reference sequence). Trimming took 0 bases from V and 6 from J, leaving 15 bases between them. There are 15 residues in the CDR3. The CDR3 loop is CASSLARNTDAEAFF. As DNA, the CDR3 is TGTGCCAGCAGCTTGGCCAGGAACACTGACGCTGAAGCTTTCTTT. The variable domain in full, with the rest retrieved from reference TRBV5-4 and TRBJ1-1, is ETGVTQSPTHLIKTRGQQVTLRCSSQSGHNTVSWYQQALGQGPQFIFQYYREEENGRGNFPPRFSGLQFPNYSSELNVNALELDDSALYLCASSLARNTDAEAFFGQGTRLTVV.

This clone has more than one count but fewer than ten. The CDR3 spells CASSSGLPPLEQFF. The CDR3 nucleotides are TGTGCCAGCAGCTCGGGACTACCCCCATTAGAGCAGTTCTTC. V gene TRBV7-2 combines with J gene TRBJ2-1; TRBD2 matches at 7 bases. CDR1 and CDR2 from the germline V gene are SGHTA and FQGNSA. CDR3 length: 14 amino acids. Germline trimming cut 4 bases from V and 10 bases from J; bases unmatched to any gene: 10.

The gene calls are TRBV6-5 and TRBJ2-3, with D tentatively TRBD2 (8 bases). V lost 6 bases to trimming and J lost 1 base, with 14 bases between them. CDR1 is MNHEY, CDR2 SVGAGI, per germline. The CDR3 sequence is 15 residues long. In DNA, the CDR3 is TGTGCCAGCAGAAGGGGGCGGGGGGGCACAGATACGCAGTATTTT. It specifies CASRRGRGGTDTQYF.

V and J are TRBV5-4 and TRBJ1-2; 8 bases agree with TRBD1. This CDR3 contains 15 residues. J was trimmed by 4 bases and V by 5 bases; bases with no gene match: 10. CDR1 is SGHNT and CDR2 is YYREEE in the germline V gene (reference sequence). The CDR3 DNA is TGTGCCAGCAGTTCCGGGACAGGACGTATCTATGGCTACACCTTC. Residues: CASSSGTGRIYGYTF.